This T cell receptor (beta chain) was profiled in a study of T-cell memory formation after mild COVID-19 (dated by TCRdb to the early 2020s). About the study as a whole: Most TCR sequence clusters were specific to one of the two donors. T-cell clones expanding and contracting after mild COVID-19 in two donors were tracked by longitudinal TCRalpha and TCRbeta repertoire sequencing. The cohort was made up of two young adult volunteers, one female and one male, who were previously healthy. Overall study outcomes, separate from this receptor: Contracting CD4+ clones were found mainly in CM and EM memory subsets, while CD8+ clones were enriched in EMRA. Some responding clones were found in pre-infection memory, which suggests that pre-existing cross-reactive memory T cells took part in the SARS-CoV-2 response. From day 15 to 85, contracting clones showed balanced CD4/CD8 phenotypes, whereas a second wave of clones that expanded from day 15 to 37 leaned towards CD4+. SARS-CoV-2 specificity was not confirmed for the second-wave clones peaking on day 37. The study covered only a couple of mild cases, and larger cohorts including severe cases with pre-infection samples were considered necessary.

Ficoll-Paque density gradient centrifugation was the method used to isolate PBMCs. According to the germline V gene, CDR1 reads SGHTA and CDR2 reads FQGNSA. From the cysteine through the phenylalanine, the CDR3 covers 11 amino acids. Only the CDR3 region is kept as DNA, spanning 33 bases read in frame from base 1. Between the V and J ends, shortened by 2 bases and 12 bases respectively, the junction contains 8 bases. On this clonotype: The target of this receptor is not known. Base qualities are not recorded, but no much larger clone differs from it by a single base.

The reads were generated on an Illumina NovaSeq 6000. TCRalpha and TCRbeta cDNA libraries were built by 5'RACE with constant-segment primers, adding sample barcodes and unique molecular identifiers. RNA was extracted from every sample with Trizol reagent. Libraries were amplified in two PCR steps, with a second sample barcode and Illumina TruSeq adapters added in the second step. Sequencing of libraries was performed on an Illumina NovaSeq with 2 x 150 bp paired-end reads. On the study's bioinformatics: With migec v1.2.7, reads were demultiplexed and then collapsed into UMI-guided consensus sequences. With mixcr v2.1.11, UMI consensuses were aligned to TRA and TRB V and J templates and assembled into clonotypes. A clonotype was counted as expanded or contracted only when both edgeR and NoisET called the clonotype significant, with the noise models trained on biological replicates. For edgeR calls, the cutoffs were a false discovery rate-adjusted p below 0.01 and a log2 fold-change threshold of 1. As an exploratory analysis of dynamics, max-normalized trajectories of the 1000 most abundant clonotypes were examined with PCA combined with hierarchical clustering. Separately sequenced CD4+ and CD8+ repertoires were used to assign the CD4 or CD8 phenotype of responding clones. Through fastp at Q25 and MiXCR, TCRdb rebuilt clones from the public reads, retaining in-frame beta chains. Rows with one shared CDR3 protein collapse into an entry with the most common genes and DNA. The authors' filters were not applied to this entry. A total of over 350,000 distinct CDR3 sequences appear in this sample, roughly 26% of them only once. About 8.7% of the sample is held by the ten biggest clonotypes.

This sequence was found in an adult woman who had mild COVID-19 (a few samples of this study predate the infection). The sample titles of this study are shuffled in the database, so cell type and time point are left out; the donor was told from shared clones. The V gene is TRBV7-2 and the J gene is TRBJ2-1, with the D segment identity uncertain. The sequenced material came from PBMCs or a T cell subset sorted from them (not recorded which). The CDR3 region: CASSLPPRQFF. In nucleotide form, the sequence is TGTGCCAGCAGCTTACCCCCCCGGCAGTTCTTC.